Shown below are 30 T cell receptor beta chains from a single sample sequenced in a study of cytomegalovirus exposure and HLA in healthy donors. PCR employed 60 Vbeta and 13 Jbeta primers. Assay: immunoSEQ multiplex PCR; the TCRdb copy retains only in-frame clones and omits some. Of some 70,000 clones listed, around 84% were seen once; the top ten hold 2.4%. What was sequenced was PBMCs. The receptors were gathered from a woman between 50 and 59 years old in good health and CMV-seronegative.

The chain carries TRBV7-9 and TRBJ2-1; possible D gene TRBD1, 5 bases. Deletions cut 8 bases from V and 1 base from J, with 15 bases between. In germline, CDR1 is SEHNR, CDR2 FQNEAQ (reference sequence). There are 15 residues in the CDR3. CDR3 loop: CASAPPGLSYNEQFF. CDR3 nucleotide sequence: TGTGCCAGCGCCCCCCCAGGGTTATCCTACAATGAGCAGTTCTTC.

The V gene is TRBV9, the J gene TRBJ1-3; tentatively, D is TRBD1 (5 bases). The CDR3 has 16 residues. The germline CDR1 and CDR2 sequences are SGDLS and YYNGEE. V was pared by 0 bases and J by 4 bases, with 14 bases between. CDR3 nucleotides: TGTGCCAGCAGCGTAGCTTGGGCGCAGGGCGGAAACACCATATATTTT. This gives the protein CASSVAWAQGGNTIYF.

V gene TRBV5-1 combines with J gene TRBJ1-3; D perhaps matches TRBD1 (6 bases). V lost 4 bases, J lost 0 bases, and 14 bases lay in between. Germline CDR1 is SGHRS and CDR2 is YFSETQ. The CDR3 sequence is 16 residues long. CDR3 in DNA: TGCGCCAGCAGCACGGGACATCCTAACTCTGGAAACACCATATATTTT. Translating it yields CASSTGHPNSGNTIYF.

The chain links TRBV5-1 to TRBJ2-1, with TRBD2 identical over 11 bases. The germline V gene has CDR1 SGHRS and CDR2 YFSETQ. Unmatched junction bases numbered 2, after V lost 3 bases and J lost 0 bases. This CDR3 region has 16 residues. In nucleotides, the CDR3 is TGCGCCAGCAGCTCCACTAGCGGGAGCTCCTACAATGAGCAGTTCTTC. This encodes CASSSTSGSSYNEQFF.

As DNA, the CDR3 is TGTGCCAGCAGTAAGACAGGTTCTAATCAGCCCCAGCATTTT. It is translated as CASSKTGSNQPQHF. This rearrangement joins TRBV27 to TRBJ1-5, with D maybe TRBD1 (6 bases). There are 14 residues in the CDR3. With 5 bases removed from V and 4 bases from J, the gap between germline ends came to 12 bases. The germline V gene has CDR1 MNHEY and CDR2 SMNVEV (reference sequence).

CDR3 amino acids: CASSTGGRNTIYF. The CDR3 DNA sequence: TGCGCCAGCAGCACAGGGGGCAGGAACACCATATATTTT. The gene calls are TRBV5-1 and TRBJ1-3; 9 nucleotides align to TRBD1. The CDR3 consists of 13 residues. Germline CDR1 reads SGHRS; CDR2 reads YFSETQ. The V segment lost 4 bases and the J segment 7 bases; nucleotides outside the gene matches: 3.

The rearrangement joins TRBV14 to TRBJ2-5; D might be TRBD2 (6 bases). Germline V gene data show CDR1 as SGHDN and CDR2 as FVKESK. Trimming left V 0 bases short and J 0 bases short, with 11 bases between. CDR3 length: 16 residues. The CDR3 protein is CASSQEGGRYQETQYF. DNA for the CDR3: TGTGCCAGCAGCCAAGAGGGAGGCAGGTACCAAGAGACCCAGTACTTC.

This clone has more than one count but fewer than ten. The J gene is TRBJ2-7, the V gene TRBV6-1; TRBD1 agrees at 7 bases. CDR1 is MNHNS, CDR2 SASEGT, per germline. The CDR3 sequence is 15 residues long. With V trimmed by 5 bases and J by 0 bases, 7 bases remained unmatched. This CDR3 reads CASSPTGVSSYEQYV. For the CDR3, the DNA is TGTGCCAGCAGTCCAACAGGGGTAAGCTCCTACGAGCAGTACGTC.

As concerns this clone: A junction end diverges from the germline sequence, so it may reflect a read error. CDR3 protein: CASSYSNSGGNF. For the CDR3, the DNA is TGTGCCAGCAGTTACTCGAATAGCGGGGGGAACTTC. The chain recombines TRBV6-6 with TRBJ2-5; 10 nucleotides align to TRBD2. This CDR3 is built from 12 residues. Germline CDR1 is MNHNY and CDR2 is SVGAGI (reference sequence).

This clone was recorded once. This chain joins TRBV4-1 and TRBJ1-1; D gene uncertain. Trimming took off 0 bases at V and 1 base at J, with 9 bases between the two ends. Germline values: CDR1 MGHRA, CDR2 YSYEKL. The CDR3 runs 15 residues. The CDR3 sequence: CASSQDRPGNTEAFF. The CDR3 DNA reads as TGCGCCAGCAGCCAAGATCGACCAGGGAACACTGAAGCTTTCTTT.

The gene calls are TRBV7-2 and TRBJ2-7; D gene unclear. V lost 0 bases to trimming and J lost 0 bases, with 12 bases between them. CDR3 length equals 16 residues. Germline V CDR1 and CDR2: SGHTA, FQGNSA. CDR3 residues: CASSLASDLSSYEQYF. CDR3 nucleotide sequence: TGTGCCAGCAGCTTAGCATCTGATCTTAGCTCCTACGAGCAGTACTTC.

About this clone itself: A junction boundary mismatches the germline segment, possibly from a read error. This chain links TRBV27 with TRBJ2-3; TRBD2 matches 14 bases. CDR1 and CDR2 from the germline V gene are MNHEY and SMNVEV (reference sequence). This CDR3 is 13 amino acids long. The CDR3 coding sequence is TGTGCCAGCAGTTTATCTCCGGGGACTAGCGGGAGTTTT. As protein: CASSLSPGTSGSF.

The CDR3 bases are TGTGCCAGTAGTTTTTCGACTCTCATGAACACTGAAGCTTTCTTT. Translation gives CASSFSTLMNTEAFF. The rearrangement joins TRBV19 to TRBJ1-1; D gene uncertain. Germline V lookup: CDR1 LNHDA, CDR2 SQIVND (reference sequence). Trimming stripped 5 bases from V and 0 bases from J, with 13 bases between. The CDR3 is 15 residues long.

CDR3 protein: CASSDSSGNTIYF. As DNA, the CDR3 is TGTGCCAGTTCAGACAGCTCTGGAAACACCATATATTTT. The chain carries TRBV19 and TRBJ1-3; tentatively, D is TRBD1 (5 bases). The V gene lost 8 bases and the J gene lost 0 bases, with 8 bases spanning the gap. Per the germline V gene, CDR1 is LNHDA and CDR2 is SQIVND (reference sequence). This CDR3 is built from 13 residues. The full variable domain, with the rest looked up from reference TRBV19 and TRBJ1-3, is DGGITQSPKYLFRKEGQNVTLSCEQNLNHDAMYWYRQDPGQGLRLIYYSQIVNDFQKGDIAEGYSVSREKKESFPLTVTSAQKNPTAFYLCASSDSSGNTIYFGEGSWLTVV.

The chain links TRBV2 to TRBJ1-5, with D maybe TRBD1 (5 bases). V gave up 5 bases and J gave up 2 bases, with 10 bases separating them. CDR1 is SNHLY, CDR2 FYNNEI, per germline. This CDR3 has 14 amino acids. The DNA for the CDR3 is TGTGCCAGCAGTAGGGGTTGGGGCAATCAGCCCCAGCATTTT. This encodes CASSRGWGNQPQHF.

The gene calls are TRBV15 and TRBJ2-6; 8 nucleotides align to TRBD1. The germline gives CDR1 LNHNV, CDR2 YYDKDF (reference sequence). The CDR3 extends over 18 amino acids. The J segment lost 2 bases and the V segment lost 5 bases, leaving 11 bases of the junction unmatched. The chain's CDR3 is CATSPRSQGAAGANVLTF. The CDR3 DNA is TGTGCCACCAGCCCCCGTAGCCAGGGGGCCGCTGGGGCCAACGTCCTGACTTTC.

This chain uses TRBV7-3 with TRBJ2-1; 14 nucleotides agree with TRBD2. In germline, CDR1 is SGHTA, CDR2 FQGTGA. This CDR3 is 19 amino acids long. The V and J ends lost 5 bases and 4 bases, in that order; junction bases with no gene match: 13. In DNA form, the CDR3 reads TGTGCCAGCAGCGGAGGACTAGCGGGAGGACTCCAACCTTACAATGAGCAGTTCTTC. As protein: CASSGGLAGGLQPYNEQFF.

This chain links TRBV4-3 with TRBJ2-7, with 12 nucleotides matching TRBD2. The CDR3 covers 15 residues. In germline, CDR1 is LGHNA, CDR2 YSLEER. With 0 bases clipped from V and 4 bases from J, the junction kept 1 base outside the gene matches. The CDR3, as DNA: TGCGCCAGCAGCCAAGAACTAGCGGGGGGTTACGAGCAGTACGTC. As protein: CASSQELAGGYEQYV.

The V gene is TRBV12-5, the J gene TRBJ2-5; 12 bases agree with TRBD2. The CDR3 consists of 15 residues. The V gene's germline CDR1 is LGHNT and CDR2 FRNRAP. V was pared by 3 bases and J by 4 bases, with 3 bases of the junction left unmatched. The CDR3, as DNA: TGTGCTAGTGGTTTAGGACTAGCGGGGTCAGAGACCCAGTACTTC. This gives the protein CASGLGLAGSETQYF.

The chain uses TRBV4-1 and TRBJ2-3; 10 bases fit TRBD2. V was clipped by 3 bases and J by 1 base; unmatched bases: 4. Per the germline V gene, CDR1 is MGHRA and CDR2 is YSYEKL. This CDR3 contains 16 residues. The CDR3 DNA reads as TGCGCCAGCAGCCAGGGACTAGCGCCTCGCACAGATACGCAGTATTTT. Amino acids: CASSQGLAPRTDTQYF.

The chain has TRBV19 and TRBJ2-7; TRBD1 agrees at 9 bases. This CDR3 is 15 amino acids long. Germline CDR1 reads LNHDA; CDR2 reads SQIVND (reference sequence). Losses at the gene ends were 1 base for V and 2 bases for J; bases not matched to a gene: 3. CDR3 DNA: TGTGCCAGTAGTATAGTTGGGACAGGGCCCTACGAGCAGTACTTC. The encoded protein is CASSIVGTGPYEQYF.

The chain carries TRBV6-1 and TRBJ1-4; no clear D gene. The CDR3 runs 13 residues. Trimming stripped 6 bases from V and 8 bases from J, with 13 bases between. Germline CDR1 reads MNHNS; CDR2 reads SASEGT. The CDR3 nucleotides read TGTGCCAGCAGGGCCCGGAGTCAGGAAAAACTGTTTTTT. It yields the protein CASRARSQEKLFF.

The chain joins TRBV6-4 to TRBJ2-4; D may be TRBD1 (6 bases). The CDR3 extends over 16 amino acids. Deletions cut 2 bases from V and 0 bases from J, with 11 bases between. Germline CDR1 is MRHNA and CDR2 is SNTAGT. The chain's CDR3 is CASSDPWTVAKNIQYF. As DNA, the CDR3 is TGTGCCAGCAGTGACCCCTGGACAGTAGCCAAAAACATTCAGTACTTC.

J is TRBJ1-1 and V is TRBV9; 7 positions agree with TRBD1. Germline CDR1 and CDR2: SGDLS and YYNGEE. V shed 3 bases and J 1 base; nucleotides not matched to a gene: 15. CDR3 length: 18 amino acids. CDR3 amino acids: CASSDKTFVGQRNTEAFF. The CDR3 DNA sequence: TGTGCCAGCAGCGATAAGACATTTGTGGGACAGAGGAACACTGAAGCTTTCTTT.

The rearrangement joins TRBV19 to TRBJ1-5; a weak D match, TRBD1 (5 bases). The length of the CDR3 is 14 residues. CDR1 is LNHDA, CDR2 SQIVND, per germline (reference sequence). CDR3 in DNA: TGTGCGACAACGGGGGGGGTCAACAATCAGCCCCAGCATTTT. It encodes CATTGGVNNQPQHF.

The chain couples TRBV11-2 to TRBJ1-2, with D possibly TRBD1 on 6 matching bases. V was shortened by 5 bases and J by 8 bases, with 24 bases between the two germline ends. The CDR3 contains 16 residues. CDR1 is SGHAT, CDR2 FQNNGV, per germline. The CDR3 reads CASSLLRTDTVSGYTF. The CDR3 bases are TGTGCCAGCAGCCTGCTCAGGACAGACACCGTTTCGGGCTACACCTTC.

Here the CDR3 reads CASRSDRGFTDTQYF. In DNA, the CDR3 is TGTGCCAGCAGGTCGGACAGGGGGTTTACAGATACGCAGTATTTT. J is TRBJ2-3 and V is TRBV11-1, with 10 bases that match TRBD1. V dropped 6 bases and J dropped 3; count of bases not matched to a gene: 6. From germline, CDR1 is SGHAT and CDR2 FQDESV (reference sequence). The CDR3 loop spans 15 amino acids.

V gene TRBV28 combines with J gene TRBJ2-2; TRBD2 might be the D (6 bases). The V end lost 1 base, the J end lost 1 base, and 7 bases lay between the germline ends. CDR3 length: 15 residues. Per germline, CDR1 MDHEN and CDR2 SYDVKM. In DNA, the CDR3 is TGTGCCAGCAGTTTATCGGGGGAGAACACCGGGGAGCTGTTTTTT. Translating it yields CASSLSGENTGELFF.

Notes on this clone: Within the sample, other DNA sequences also encode this same CDR3. The chain combines TRBV6-5 with TRBJ2-5; D gene uncertain. CDR1 MNHEY and CDR2 SVGAGI come from the germline V gene. Trimming pared 0 bases from V and 4 bases from J, leaving 3 bases between. The CDR3 has 12 amino acids. CDR3 DNA sequence: TGTGCCAGCAGTTACTCGAGAGAGACCCAGTACTTC. It is translated as CASSYSRETQYF.

The V and J genes are TRBV2 and TRBJ1-6, with 8 bases fitting TRBD1. Germline CDR1 reads SNHLY; CDR2 reads FYNNEI. CDR3 length: 18 residues. Unmatched junction bases numbered 18, after V lost 6 bases and J lost 8 bases. CDR3 amino acids: CASRAPRQTGARHSPLHF. In nucleotides, the CDR3 is TGTGCCAGCAGAGCCCCTCGACAGACAGGGGCTCGCCATTCACCCCTCCACTTT.